What follows are 6 T cell receptor beta chains derived from one specimen sequenced in a study of cytomegalovirus exposure and HLA in healthy donors. In the PCR, 60 Vbeta and 13 Jbeta primers were used. The data were produced by immunoSEQ multiplex PCR, yet TCRdb's version contains in-frame clones alone and is incomplete. This sample has 100,000 to 150,000 clones; 17% occur once, and the top ten carry about 3%. Material: PBMCs. The receptors derive from a female donor in good health and CMV-seropositive.

This chain joins TRBV7-2 and TRBJ2-7; 7 positions agree with TRBD2. In germline, CDR1 is SGHTA, CDR2 FQGNSA. J was trimmed by 2 bases and V by 2 bases; bases with no gene match: 12. The CDR3 covers 17 residues. For the CDR3, the DNA is TGTGCCAGCAGCTTATTTCTTCCGGAAGCGGGACCCTACGAGCAGTACTTC. It encodes CASSLFLPEAGPYEQYF.

The chain links TRBV5-1 to TRBJ2-3, with 11 bases fitting TRBD2. The germline gives CDR1 SGHRS, CDR2 YFSETQ. V dropped 2 bases and J dropped 3; count of bases not matched to a gene: 8. This CDR3 comprises 17 residues. Written as DNA, the CDR3 is TGCGCCAGCAGCTTAGGTAGCGGGGGGGCCTTAACAGATACGCAGTATTTT. It is translated as CASSLGSGGALTDTQYF.

The gene calls are TRBV4-2 and TRBJ2-3; maybe TRBD2 (6 bases). Germline CDR1 is LGHNA and CDR2 is YNFKEQ. The V end lost 0 bases, the J end lost 1 base, and 11 bases lay between the germline ends. The length of the CDR3 is 16 residues. The CDR3, as DNA: TGTGCCAGCAGCCAAGAAGAGGGACTTCGCACAGATACGCAGTATTTT. Translation gives CASSQEEGLRTDTQYF.

The chain uses TRBV27 and TRBJ2-7; tentatively, D is TRBD1 (5 bases). Germline V CDR1 and CDR2: MNHEY, SMNVEV (reference sequence). This CDR3 has 14 amino acids. V lost 3 bases, J lost 4 bases, and 13 bases lay in between. The CDR3 DNA reads as TGTGCCAGCAGTTTCCAGGGTAGTTCATACGAGCAGTACTTC. Its protein is CASSFQGSSYEQYF.

This clone came up a few times. This chain links TRBV10-1 with TRBJ1-3; D is possibly TRBD1 (6 bases). Germline CDR1 WNHNN, CDR2 SYGVQD (reference sequence). This CDR3 comprises 15 residues. The V gene lost 3 bases and the J gene lost 8 bases, with 17 bases spanning the gap. The CDR3 protein is CASSDRDTLRYTIYF. The DNA for the CDR3 is TGCGCCAGCAGTGATCGGGACACCCTTAGATACACCATATATTTT.

The CDR3 nucleotides read TGTGCCAGCAGTCCGGGACAGCTCAATCAGCCCCAGCATTTT. This sequence encodes CASSPGQLNQPQHF. The V gene is TRBV27, the J gene TRBJ1-5, with TRBD1 matching over 7 bases. J was trimmed by 3 bases and V by 5 bases; bases with no gene match: 4. The CDR3 sequence is 14 residues long. Germline CDR1 MNHEY, CDR2 SMNVEV (reference sequence).